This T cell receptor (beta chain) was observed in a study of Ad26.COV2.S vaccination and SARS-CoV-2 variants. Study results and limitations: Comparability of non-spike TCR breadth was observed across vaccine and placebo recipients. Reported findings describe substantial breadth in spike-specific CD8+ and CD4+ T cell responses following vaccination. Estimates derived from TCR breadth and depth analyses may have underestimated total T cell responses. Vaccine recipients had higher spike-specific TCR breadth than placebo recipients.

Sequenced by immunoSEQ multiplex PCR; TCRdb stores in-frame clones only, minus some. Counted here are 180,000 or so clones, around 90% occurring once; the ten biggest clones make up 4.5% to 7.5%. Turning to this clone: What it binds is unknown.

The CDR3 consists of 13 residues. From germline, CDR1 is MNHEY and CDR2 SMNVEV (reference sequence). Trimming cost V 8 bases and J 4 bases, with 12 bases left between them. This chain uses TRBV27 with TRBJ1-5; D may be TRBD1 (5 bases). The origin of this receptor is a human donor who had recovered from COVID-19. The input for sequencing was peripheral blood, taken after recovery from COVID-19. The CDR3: CASATDRNQPQHF. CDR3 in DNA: TGTGCCAGCGCGACAGACAGAAATCAGCCCCAGCATTTT.